Below, 14 T cell receptor beta chains from the same sample are listed, as sequenced in a study of response to subunit inactivated influenza vaccine. TCRdb re-called the RT-PCR reads with MiXCR, one entry per CDR3 protein. This sample carries about 700,000 distinct CDR3 sequences, about 15% of them seen once, and the ten largest clones take approximately 10%. Sample: PBMCs from blood, taken approximately 13 days after vaccination. Source of these receptors: a middle-aged man who received an inactivated influenza vaccine.

This chain links TRBV20-1 with TRBJ2-1, with 8 bases identical to TRBD2. CDR1 and CDR2 from the germline V gene are DFQATT and SNEGSKA (reference sequence). The CDR3 totals 16 residues. With 5 bases clipped from V and 0 bases from J, the junction kept 9 bases outside the gene matches. The CDR3 reads CSAETERESSYNEQFF. Written as DNA, the CDR3 is TGCAGTGCTGAGACTGAGCGGGAGAGCTCCTACAATGAGCAGTTCTTC.

This clonotype was counted only a few times. V and J are TRBV7-2 and TRBJ2-7; maybe TRBD2 (6 bases). The CDR3 runs 14 residues. Trimming took 6 bases from V and 7 from J, leaving 19 bases between them. CDR1 and CDR2 (germline): SGHTA, FQGNSA. The CDR3 nucleotides are TGTGCCAGCAGTTTCCGTTTCGGGGCGGGGGAGCAGTACTTC. Its protein product is CASSFRFGAGEQYF.

This clonotype was found once. This chain connects TRBV11-3 to TRBJ2-2, with D perhaps matching TRBD2 (6 bases). V lost 4 bases, J lost 4 bases, and 10 bases lay in between. The CDR3 sequence is 14 residues long. Per germline, CDR1 SGHNT and CDR2 YENEEA. CDR3 in amino acids: CASSWDSSTGELFF. CDR3 DNA sequence: TGTGCCAGCAGCTGGGACTCCTCCACCGGGGAGCTGTTTTTT.

This clonotype came up a few times. V is TRBV20-1 and J is TRBJ2-5; D possibly uses TRBD1 or TRBD2 (6 bases each). The V end lost 0 bases, the J end lost 2 bases, and 13 bases lay between the germline ends. There are 15 residues in the CDR3. CDR1 and CDR2 (germline): DFQATT, SNEGSKA (reference sequence). This chain's CDR3 is CSARDGGQAQETQYF. The CDR3, as DNA: TGCAGTGCTAGAGATGGGGGGCAGGCTCAAGAGACCCAGTACTTC.

This clonotype appeared a few times. This rearrangement joins TRBV4-3 to TRBJ2-2; 7 nucleotides agree with TRBD2. CDR1 and CDR2 from the germline V gene are LGHNA and YSLEER. The CDR3 runs 18 residues. The V gene end was trimmed by 0 bases and the J gene end by 5 bases; junction bases not matched to a gene: 12. In DNA, the CDR3 is TGCGCCAGCAGCCAAGATCCGCCGCGGGAGTTGGTGACCGGGGAGCTGTTTTTT. This codes for CASSQDPPRELVTGELFF.

This clonotype has a handful of counts. J is TRBJ2-3 and V is TRBV6-7, with D possibly TRBD2 on 5 matching bases. TRBV6-7 is recorded as an ORF, its role being uncertain. Trimming removed 7 bases from V and 4 bases from J, with 18 bases in between. This CDR3 has 15 residues. CDR3 in DNA: TGTGCCAGCACTACCTTTCCCTGGAGGCCAGATACGCAGTATTTT. It translates to CASTTFPWRPDTQYF.

V and J are TRBV25-1 and TRBJ2-3; tentatively, D is TRBD1 or TRBD2 (5 bases each). This CDR3 is 13 amino acids long. V shed 5 bases and J shed 10 bases, with 16 bases lying between them. Germline values: CDR1 MGHDK, CDR2 SYGVNS. CDR3: CASSFTRDAAQYF. In DNA form, the CDR3 reads TGTGCCAGCAGTTTCACCCGGGACGCGGCGCAGTATTTT.

The V call is TRBV2, the J call TRBJ1-6; 8 bases match TRBD1. CDR3 length equals 15 residues. After removal of 1 base from V and 7 bases from J, the junction contained 3 bases not matched to a gene. Per the germline V gene, CDR1 is SNHLY and CDR2 is FYNNEI. CDR3 in DNA: TGTGCCAGCAGTGAAGACACAGGGGGGAATTCACCCCTCCACTTT. It translates to CASSEDTGGNSPLHF.

Comments on this clonotype: One junction end disagrees with the germline gene, perhaps due to a read error. The chain links TRBV6-5 to TRBJ2-1, with 7 positions matching TRBD2. The CDR3 contains 14 residues. Germline-derived CDR1 and CDR2 are MNHEY and SVGAGI. The CDR3 reads CGSSLRERYNEQFF. DNA for the CDR3: TGTGGCAGCAGTTTGCGGGAGAGATACAATGAGCAGTTCTTC.

This clonotype was observed a few times. This rearrangement joins TRBV29-1 to TRBJ2-1, with 7 bases matching TRBD2. The CDR3 extends over 14 amino acids. After removal of 6 bases from V and 6 bases from J, the junction contained 11 bases not matched to a gene. Germline-derived CDR1 and CDR2 are SQVTM and ANQGSEA. CDR3 nucleotides: TGCAGCGTAGCCGTTGGAGGGAGGGCCAATGAGCAGTTCTTC. Translating it yields CSVAVGGRANEQFF.

Only a few counts were recorded for this clonotype. The chain has TRBV20-1 and TRBJ2-3; 7 nucleotides align to TRBD1. V shed 0 bases and J 7 bases; nucleotides not matched to a gene: 10. Germline assignment: CDR1 DFQATT and CDR2 SNEGSKA (reference sequence). The CDR3 consists of 15 residues. CDR3 sequence: CSAREAGTDYNTQYF. CDR3 nucleotide sequence: TGCAGTGCTAGAGAGGCCGGGACAGACTATAATACGCAGTATTTT.

In this sample, this clonotype turned up a few times. The chain employs TRBV4-3 and TRBJ2-5; D possibly corresponds to TRBD2 (6 bases). In germline, CDR1 is LGHNA, CDR2 YSLEER. Trimming cost V 1 base and J 0 bases, with 15 bases left between them. The length of the CDR3 is 17 residues. The CDR3 DNA sequence: TGCGCCAGCAGCCAAGGTAGTAGCGGTGCGTACCAAGAGACCCAGTACTTC. This gives the protein CASSQGSSGAYQETQYF.

V usage is TRBV20-1 and J usage is TRBJ2-1; weak D call: TRBD2 (6 bases). Germline V gives CDR1 DFQATT, CDR2 SNEGSKA (reference sequence). The V and J ends lost 6 bases and 9 bases respectively, with 15 bases between them. The CDR3 consists of 12 residues. In nucleotides, the CDR3 is TGCAGTGCCATGCTAGGGGAGGCTGAGCAGTTCTTC. It is translated as CSAMLGEAEQFF.

The genes are TRBV4-2 and TRBJ2-2, with unresolved D. V lost 0 bases and J 1 base, leaving 6 bases between the germline ends. In germline, CDR1 is LGHNA, CDR2 YNFKEQ. This CDR3 comprises 15 residues. CDR3 DNA: TGTGCCAGCAGCCAAGATAGGATGAACACCGGGGAGCTGTTTTTT. This translates into CASSQDRMNTGELFF.